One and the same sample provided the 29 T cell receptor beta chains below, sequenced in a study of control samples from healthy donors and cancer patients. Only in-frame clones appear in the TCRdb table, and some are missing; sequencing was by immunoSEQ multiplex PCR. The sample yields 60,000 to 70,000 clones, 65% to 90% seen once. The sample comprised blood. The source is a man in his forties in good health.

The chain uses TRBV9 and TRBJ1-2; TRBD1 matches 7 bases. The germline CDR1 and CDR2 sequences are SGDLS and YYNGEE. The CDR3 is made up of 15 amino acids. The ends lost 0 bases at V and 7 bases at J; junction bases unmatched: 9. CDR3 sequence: CASSVEDTGEAGYTF. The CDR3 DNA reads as TGTGCCAGCAGCGTAGAGGATACAGGGGAAGCTGGCTACACCTTC.

The CDR3 region is CASSLQGLETDTQYF. CDR3 bases: TGTGCCAGCAGTTTACAAGGACTAGAAACAGATACGCAGTATTTT. The chain recombines TRBV28 with TRBJ2-3; 7 bases align to TRBD2. The CDR3 has 15 amino acids. Germline V gene data show CDR1 as MDHEN and CDR2 as SYDVKM. Trimming removed 2 bases from V and 3 bases from J; junction bases left unmatched: 5.

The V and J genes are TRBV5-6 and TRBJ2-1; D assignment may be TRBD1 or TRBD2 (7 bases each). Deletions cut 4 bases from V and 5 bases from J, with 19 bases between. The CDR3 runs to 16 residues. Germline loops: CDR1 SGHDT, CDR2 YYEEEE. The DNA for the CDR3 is TGTGCCAGCAGCCCCAGGGGGGGACAGAAGGACAATGAGCAGTTCTTC. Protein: CASSPRGGQKDNEQFF.

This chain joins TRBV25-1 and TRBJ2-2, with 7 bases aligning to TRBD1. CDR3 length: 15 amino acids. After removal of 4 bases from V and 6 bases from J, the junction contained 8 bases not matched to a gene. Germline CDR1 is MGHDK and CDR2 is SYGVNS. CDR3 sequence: CASSGGQAGSGELFF. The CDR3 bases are TGTGCCAGCAGTGGAGGACAGGCGGGTTCCGGGGAGCTGTTTTTT.

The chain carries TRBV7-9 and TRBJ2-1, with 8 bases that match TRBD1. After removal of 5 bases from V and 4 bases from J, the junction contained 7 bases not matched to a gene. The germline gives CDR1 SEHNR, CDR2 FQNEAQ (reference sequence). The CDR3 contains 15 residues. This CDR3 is CASSIRDRKYNEQFF. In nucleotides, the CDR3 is TGTGCCAGCAGCATCCGGGACAGGAAATACAATGAGCAGTTCTTC.

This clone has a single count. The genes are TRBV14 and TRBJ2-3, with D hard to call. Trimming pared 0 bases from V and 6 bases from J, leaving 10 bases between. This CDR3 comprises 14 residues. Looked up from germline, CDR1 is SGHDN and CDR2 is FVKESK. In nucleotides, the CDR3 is TGTGCCAGCAGCCAAGATCCAGAATGGGATACGCAGTATTTT. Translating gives CASSQDPEWDTQYF.

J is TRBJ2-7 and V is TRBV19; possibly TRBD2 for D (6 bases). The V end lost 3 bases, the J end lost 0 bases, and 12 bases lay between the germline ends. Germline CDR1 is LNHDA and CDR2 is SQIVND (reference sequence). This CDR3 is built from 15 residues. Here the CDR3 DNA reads TGTGCCAGTAGTATCCGTGCGGGGACCTCCTACGAGCAGTACTTC. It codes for CASSIRAGTSYEQYF. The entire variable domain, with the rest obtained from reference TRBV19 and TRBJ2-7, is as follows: DGGITQSPKYLFRKEGQNVTLSCEQNLNHDAMYWYRQDPGQGLRLIYYSQIVNDFQKGDIAEGYSVSREKKESFPLTVTSAQKNPTAFYLCASSIRAGTSYEQYFGPGTRLTVT.

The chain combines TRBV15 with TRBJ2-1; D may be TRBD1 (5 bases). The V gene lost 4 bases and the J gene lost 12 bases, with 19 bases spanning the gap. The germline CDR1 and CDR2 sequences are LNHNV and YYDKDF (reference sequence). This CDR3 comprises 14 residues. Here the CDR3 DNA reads TGTGCCACCAGCATCCCTAAGGGGCGCCCCGGGCAGTTCTTC. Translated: CATSIPKGRPGQFF.

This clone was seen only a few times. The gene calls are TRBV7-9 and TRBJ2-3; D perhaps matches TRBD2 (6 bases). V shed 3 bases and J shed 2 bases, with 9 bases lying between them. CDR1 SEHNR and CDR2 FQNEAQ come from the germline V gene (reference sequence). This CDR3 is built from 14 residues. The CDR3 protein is CASSLGGFTDTQYF. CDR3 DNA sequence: TGTGCCAGCAGCTTGGGGGGTTTCACAGATACGCAGTATTTT.

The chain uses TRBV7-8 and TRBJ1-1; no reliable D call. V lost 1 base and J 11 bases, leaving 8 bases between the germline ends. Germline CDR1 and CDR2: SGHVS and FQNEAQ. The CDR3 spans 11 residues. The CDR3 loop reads CASSLGVGAFF. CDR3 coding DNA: TGTGCCAGCAGCTTAGGGGTAGGCGCTTTCTTT. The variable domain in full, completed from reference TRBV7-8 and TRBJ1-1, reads GAGVSQSPRYKVAKRGQDVALRCDPISGHVSLFWYQQALGQGPEFLTYFQNEAQLDKSGLPSDRFFAERPEGSVSTLKIQRTQQEDSAVYLCASSLGVGAFFGQGTRLTVV.

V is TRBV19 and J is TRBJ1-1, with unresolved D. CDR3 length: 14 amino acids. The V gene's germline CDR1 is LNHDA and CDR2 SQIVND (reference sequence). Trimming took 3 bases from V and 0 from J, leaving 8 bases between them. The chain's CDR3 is CASSIGRVNTEAFF. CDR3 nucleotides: TGTGCCAGTAGTATTGGCCGGGTGAACACTGAAGCTTTCTTT.

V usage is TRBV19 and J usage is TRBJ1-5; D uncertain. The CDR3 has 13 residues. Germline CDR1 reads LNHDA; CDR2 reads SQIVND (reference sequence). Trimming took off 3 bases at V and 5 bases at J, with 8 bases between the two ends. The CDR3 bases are TGTGCCAGTAGTATCAGGATCGATCAGCCCCAGCATTTT. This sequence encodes CASSIRIDQPQHF.

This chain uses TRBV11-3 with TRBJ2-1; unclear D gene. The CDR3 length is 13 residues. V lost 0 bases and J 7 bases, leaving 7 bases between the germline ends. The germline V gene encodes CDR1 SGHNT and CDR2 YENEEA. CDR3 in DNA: TGTGCCAGCAGCTTAGATCGGGTAAATGAGCAGTTCTTC. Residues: CASSLDRVNEQFF.

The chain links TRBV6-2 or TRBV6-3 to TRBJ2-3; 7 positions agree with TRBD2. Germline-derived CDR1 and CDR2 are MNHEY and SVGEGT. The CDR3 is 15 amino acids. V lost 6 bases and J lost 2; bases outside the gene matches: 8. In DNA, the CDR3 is TGTGCCAGCAGCCCTGGGGACTATTCCACAGATACGCAGTATTTT. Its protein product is CASSPGDYSTDTQYF.

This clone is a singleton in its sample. CDR3 sequence (DNA): TGTGCCAGCAGATACAGGGGACGGACTGAAGCTTTCTTT. This sequence encodes CASRYRGRTEAFF. This sequence joins TRBV6-5 and TRBJ1-1, with 7 bases fitting TRBD1. V gave up 6 bases and J gave up 5 bases; unmatched junction bases: 6. Germline CDR1 reads MNHEY; CDR2 reads SVGAGI. The CDR3 is made up of 13 amino acids.

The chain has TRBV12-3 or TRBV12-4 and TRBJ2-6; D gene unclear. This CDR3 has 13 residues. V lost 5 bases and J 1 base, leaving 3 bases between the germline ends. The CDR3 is CASSRSGANVLTF. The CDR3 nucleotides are TGTGCCAGCAGTCGGTCTGGGGCCAACGTCCTGACTTTC.

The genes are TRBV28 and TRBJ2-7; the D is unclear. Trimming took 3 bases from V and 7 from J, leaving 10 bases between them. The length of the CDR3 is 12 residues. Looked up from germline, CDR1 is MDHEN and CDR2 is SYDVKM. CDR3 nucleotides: TGTGCCAGCAGTTTGCTTTACCGGGAGCAGTACTTC. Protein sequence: CASSLLYREQYF.

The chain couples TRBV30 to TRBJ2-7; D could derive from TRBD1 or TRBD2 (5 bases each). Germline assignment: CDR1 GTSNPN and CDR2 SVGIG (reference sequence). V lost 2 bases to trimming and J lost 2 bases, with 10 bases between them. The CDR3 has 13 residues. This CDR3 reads CAWSPGTAYEQYF. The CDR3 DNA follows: TGTGCCTGGAGTCCCGGGACGGCCTACGAGCAGTACTTC.

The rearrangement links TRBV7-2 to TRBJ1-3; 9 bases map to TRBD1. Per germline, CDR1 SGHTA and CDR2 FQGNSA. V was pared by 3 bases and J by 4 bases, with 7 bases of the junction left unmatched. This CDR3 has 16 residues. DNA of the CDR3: TGTGCCAGCAGCTTTGCCGGGACAGGGATCGGAAACACCATATATTTT. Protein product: CASSFAGTGIGNTIYF.

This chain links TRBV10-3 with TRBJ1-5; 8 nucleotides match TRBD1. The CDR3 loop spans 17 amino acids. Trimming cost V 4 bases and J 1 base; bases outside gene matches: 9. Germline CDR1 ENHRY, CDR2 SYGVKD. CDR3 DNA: TGTGCCATCAGTGTGGACAGGGCTGGGAGGAGCAATCAGCCCCAGCATTTT. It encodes CAISVDRAGRSNQPQHF.

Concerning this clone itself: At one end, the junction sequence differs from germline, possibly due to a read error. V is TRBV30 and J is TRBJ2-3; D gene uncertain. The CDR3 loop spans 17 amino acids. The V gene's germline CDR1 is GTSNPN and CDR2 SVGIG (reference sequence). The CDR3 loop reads CAWSWKSPQRSTNTQYF. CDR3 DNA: TGTGCCTGGAGTTGGAAGTCGCCGCAGCGCAGCACAAATACGCAGTATTTT.

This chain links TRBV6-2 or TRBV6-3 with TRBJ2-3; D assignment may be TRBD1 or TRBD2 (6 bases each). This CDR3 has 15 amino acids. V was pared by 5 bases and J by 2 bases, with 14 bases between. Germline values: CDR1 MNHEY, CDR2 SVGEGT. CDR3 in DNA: TGTGCCAGCAGTCCGGGGGCGCGGACCACAGATACGCAGTATTTT. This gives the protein CASSPGARTTDTQYF.

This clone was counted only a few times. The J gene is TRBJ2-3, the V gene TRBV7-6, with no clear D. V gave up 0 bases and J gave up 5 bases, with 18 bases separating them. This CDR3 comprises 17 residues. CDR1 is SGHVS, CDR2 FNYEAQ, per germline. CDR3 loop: CASSLAQWRVSGDTQYF. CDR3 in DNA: TGTGCCAGCAGCTTAGCCCAGTGGCGTGTATCTGGAGATACGCAGTATTTT.

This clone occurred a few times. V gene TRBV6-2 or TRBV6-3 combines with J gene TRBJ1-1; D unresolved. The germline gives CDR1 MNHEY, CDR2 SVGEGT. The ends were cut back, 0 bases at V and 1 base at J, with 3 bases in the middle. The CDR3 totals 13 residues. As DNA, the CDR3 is TGTGCCAGCAGTTACTCGGAGAACACTGAAGCTTTCTTT. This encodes CASSYSENTEAFF.

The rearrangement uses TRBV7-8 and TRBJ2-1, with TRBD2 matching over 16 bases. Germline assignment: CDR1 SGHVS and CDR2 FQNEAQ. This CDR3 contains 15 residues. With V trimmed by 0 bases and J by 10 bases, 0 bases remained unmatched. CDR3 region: CASSLAGLAGGEQFF. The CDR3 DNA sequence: TGTGCCAGCAGCTTAGCGGGACTAGCGGGAGGGGAGCAGTTCTTC.

The CDR3 loop is CASSRHTGELFF. CDR3 DNA sequence: TGTGCCAGCAGCCGTCACACCGGGGAGCTGTTTTTT. V and J are TRBV12-3 or TRBV12-4 and TRBJ2-2; D gene uncertain. The CDR3 length is 12 residues. The germline V and J ends were trimmed by 6 bases and 3 bases, with 5 bases remaining between them.

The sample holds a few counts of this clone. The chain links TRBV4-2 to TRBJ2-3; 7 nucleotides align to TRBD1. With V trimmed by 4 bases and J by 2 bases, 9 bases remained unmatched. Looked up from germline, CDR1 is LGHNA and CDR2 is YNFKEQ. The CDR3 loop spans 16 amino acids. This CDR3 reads CASSRSDRPDTDTQYF. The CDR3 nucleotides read TGTGCCAGCAGCCGGTCGGACAGGCCGGACACAGATACGCAGTATTTT.

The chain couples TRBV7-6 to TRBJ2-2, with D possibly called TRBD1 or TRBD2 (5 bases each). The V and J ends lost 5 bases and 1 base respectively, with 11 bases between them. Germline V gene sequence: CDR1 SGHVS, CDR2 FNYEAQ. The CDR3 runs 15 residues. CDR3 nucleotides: TGTGCCAGCAGCCTCGGGACCGGGAACACCGGGGAGCTGTTTTTT. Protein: CASSLGTGNTGELFF. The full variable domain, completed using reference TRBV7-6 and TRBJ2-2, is GAGVSQSPRYKVTKRGQDVALRCDPISGHVSLYWYRQALGQGPEFLTYFNYEAQQDKSGLPNDRFSAERPEGSISTLTIQRTEQRDSAMYRCASSLGTGNTGELFFGEGSRLTVL.

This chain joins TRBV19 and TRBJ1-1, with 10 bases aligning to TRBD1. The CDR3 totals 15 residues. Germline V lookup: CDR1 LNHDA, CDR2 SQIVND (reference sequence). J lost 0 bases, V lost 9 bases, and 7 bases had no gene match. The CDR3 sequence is CASGTGDVLNTEAFF. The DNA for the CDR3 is TGTGCCAGCGGGACAGGGGATGTGTTGAACACTGAAGCTTTCTTT.